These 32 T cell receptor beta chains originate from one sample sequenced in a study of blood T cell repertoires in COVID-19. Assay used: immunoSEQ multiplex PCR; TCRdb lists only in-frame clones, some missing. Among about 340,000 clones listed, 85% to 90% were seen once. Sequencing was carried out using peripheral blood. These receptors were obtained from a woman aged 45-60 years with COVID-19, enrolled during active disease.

CDR3 nucleotides: TGTGCCAGCACCTCCGGGACAGGCAACACTGAAGCTTTCTTT. This encodes CASTSGTGNTEAFF. The V gene is TRBV14, the J gene TRBJ1-1; 8 bases line up with TRBD1. J gave up 2 bases and V 7 bases, and 6 bases lay outside the gene matches. CDR1 is SGHDN and CDR2 is FVKESK in the germline V gene. This CDR3 has 14 amino acids. Using reference TRBV14 and TRBJ1-1 for the parts outside the CDR3, the full variable domain is EAGVTQFPSHSVIEKGQTVTLRCDPISGHDNLYWYRRVMGKEIKFLLHFVKESKQDESGMPNNRFLAERTGGTYSTLKVQPAELEDSGVYFCASTSGTGNTEAFFGQGTRLTVV.

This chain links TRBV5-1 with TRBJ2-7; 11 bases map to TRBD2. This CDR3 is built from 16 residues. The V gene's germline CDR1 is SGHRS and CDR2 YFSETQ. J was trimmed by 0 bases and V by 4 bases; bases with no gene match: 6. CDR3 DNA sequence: TGCGCCAGCAGCCCATCTAGCGGGAGGTCCTCCTACGAGCAGTACTTC. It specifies CASSPSSGRSSYEQYF.

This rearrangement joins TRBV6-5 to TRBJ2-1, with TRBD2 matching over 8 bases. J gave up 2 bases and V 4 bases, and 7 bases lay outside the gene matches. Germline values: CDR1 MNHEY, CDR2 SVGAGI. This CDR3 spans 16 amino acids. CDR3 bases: TGTGCCAGCAGTTCCCCCCGGGGGGGGGCCTACAATGAGCAGTTCTTC. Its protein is CASSSPRGGAYNEQFF.

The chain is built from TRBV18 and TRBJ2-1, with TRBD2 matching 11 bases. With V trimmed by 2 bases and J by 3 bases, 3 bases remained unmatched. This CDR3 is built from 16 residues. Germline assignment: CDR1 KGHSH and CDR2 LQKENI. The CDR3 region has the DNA TGTGCCAGCTCACCAGGGACTAGCGGAAACTACAATGAGCAGTTCTTC. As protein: CASSPGTSGNYNEQFF.

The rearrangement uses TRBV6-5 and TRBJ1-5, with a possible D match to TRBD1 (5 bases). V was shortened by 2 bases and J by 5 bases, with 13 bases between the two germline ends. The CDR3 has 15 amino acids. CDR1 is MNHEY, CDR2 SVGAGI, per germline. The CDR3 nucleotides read TGTGCCAGCAGTTACGCCCAGGGCGGAGATCAGCCCCAGCATTTT. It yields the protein CASSYAQGGDQPQHF.

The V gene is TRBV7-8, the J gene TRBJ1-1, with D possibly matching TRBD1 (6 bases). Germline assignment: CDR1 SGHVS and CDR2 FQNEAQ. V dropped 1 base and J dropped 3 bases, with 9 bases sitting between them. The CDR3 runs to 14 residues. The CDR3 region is CASSLDGGYTEAFF. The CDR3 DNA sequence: TGTGCCAGCAGCTTAGATGGGGGCTACACTGAAGCTTTCTTT.

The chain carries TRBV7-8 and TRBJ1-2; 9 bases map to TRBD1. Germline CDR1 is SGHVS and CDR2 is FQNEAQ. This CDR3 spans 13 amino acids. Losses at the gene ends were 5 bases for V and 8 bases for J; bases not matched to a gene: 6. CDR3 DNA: TGTGCCAGCAGCCGGGACAGGGAGGCAGGCTACACCTTC. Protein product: CASSRDREAGYTF.

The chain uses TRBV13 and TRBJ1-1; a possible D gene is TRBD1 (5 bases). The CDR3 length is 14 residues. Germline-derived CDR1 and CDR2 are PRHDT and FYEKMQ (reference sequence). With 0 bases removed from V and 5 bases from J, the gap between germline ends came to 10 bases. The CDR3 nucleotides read TGTGCCAGCAGCTTAGGCGCGGGGGAAACTGAAGCTTTCTTT. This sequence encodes CASSLGAGETEAFF.

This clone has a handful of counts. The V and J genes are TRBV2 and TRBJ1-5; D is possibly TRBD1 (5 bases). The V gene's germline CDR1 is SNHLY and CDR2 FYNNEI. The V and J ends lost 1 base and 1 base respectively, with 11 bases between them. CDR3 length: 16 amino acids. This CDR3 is CASSEGYRRSNQPQHF. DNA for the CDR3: TGTGCCAGCAGTGAAGGGTACAGGAGAAGCAATCAGCCCCAGCATTTT.

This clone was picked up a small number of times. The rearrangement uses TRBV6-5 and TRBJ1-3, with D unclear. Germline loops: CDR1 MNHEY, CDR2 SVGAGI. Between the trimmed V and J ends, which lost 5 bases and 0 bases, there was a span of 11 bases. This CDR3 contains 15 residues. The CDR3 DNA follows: TGTGCCAGCAGTCCTACTGCCTTCTCTGGAAACACCATATATTTT. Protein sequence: CASSPTAFSGNTIYF.

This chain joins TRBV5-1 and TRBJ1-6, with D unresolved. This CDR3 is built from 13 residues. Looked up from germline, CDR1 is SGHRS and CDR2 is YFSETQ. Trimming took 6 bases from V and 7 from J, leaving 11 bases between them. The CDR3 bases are TGCGCCAGCAAGACGGAGGCGAATTCACCCCTCCACTTT. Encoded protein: CASKTEANSPLHF.

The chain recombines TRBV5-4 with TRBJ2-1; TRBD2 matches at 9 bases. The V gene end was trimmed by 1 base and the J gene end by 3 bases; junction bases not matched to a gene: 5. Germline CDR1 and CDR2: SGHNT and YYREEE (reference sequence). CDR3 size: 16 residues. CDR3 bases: TGTGCCAGCAGCTTGTCACCTAGCGGGATCTACAATGAGCAGTTCTTC. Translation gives CASSLSPSGIYNEQFF.

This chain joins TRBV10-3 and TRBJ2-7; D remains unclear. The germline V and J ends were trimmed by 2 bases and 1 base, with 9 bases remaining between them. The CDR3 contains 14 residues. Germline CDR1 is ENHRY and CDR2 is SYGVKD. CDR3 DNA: TGTGCCATCAGTGAGCCGACTCAGTCCTACGAGCAGTACTTC. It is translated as CAISEPTQSYEQYF.

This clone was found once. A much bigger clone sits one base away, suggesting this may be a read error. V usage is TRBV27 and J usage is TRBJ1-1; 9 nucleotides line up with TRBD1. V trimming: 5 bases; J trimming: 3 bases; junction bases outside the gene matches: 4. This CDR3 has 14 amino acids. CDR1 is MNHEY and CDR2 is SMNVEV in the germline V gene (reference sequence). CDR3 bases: TGTGCCAGCAGTAGGGGACAGGGTTACACTGAAGCTTTCTTT. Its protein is CASSRGQGYTEAFF.

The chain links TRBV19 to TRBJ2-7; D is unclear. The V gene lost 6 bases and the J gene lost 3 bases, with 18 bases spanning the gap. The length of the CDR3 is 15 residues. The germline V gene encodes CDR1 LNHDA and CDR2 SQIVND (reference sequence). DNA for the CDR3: TGTGCCAGTAGCGATTCGGTCGACCGACTCTACGAGCAGTACTTC. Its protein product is CASSDSVDRLYEQYF.

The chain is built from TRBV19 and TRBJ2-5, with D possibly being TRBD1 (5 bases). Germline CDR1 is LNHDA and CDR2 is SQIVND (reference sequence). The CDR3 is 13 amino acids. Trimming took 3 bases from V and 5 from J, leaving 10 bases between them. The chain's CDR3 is CASSIQGWETQYF. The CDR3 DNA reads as TGTGCCAGTAGTATTCAGGGCTGGGAGACCCAGTACTTC.

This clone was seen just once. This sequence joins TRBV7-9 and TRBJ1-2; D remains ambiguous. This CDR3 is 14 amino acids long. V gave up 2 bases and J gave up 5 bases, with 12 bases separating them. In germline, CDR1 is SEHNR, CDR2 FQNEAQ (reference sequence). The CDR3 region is CASSLLAGGYGYTF. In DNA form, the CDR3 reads TGTGCCAGCAGCTTATTGGCAGGAGGGTATGGCTACACCTTC.

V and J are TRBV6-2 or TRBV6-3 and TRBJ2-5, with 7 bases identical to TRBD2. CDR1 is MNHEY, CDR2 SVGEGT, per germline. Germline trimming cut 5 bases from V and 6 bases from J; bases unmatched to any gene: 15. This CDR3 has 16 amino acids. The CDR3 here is CASSTPRGRVLKTQYF. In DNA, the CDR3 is TGTGCCAGCAGTACCCCTCGAGGGAGGGTATTGAAGACCCAGTACTTC.

The CDR3 here is CASSLAKRSYNEQFF. The DNA of the CDR3 is TGTGCCAGCAGCTTGGCCAAGCGGTCCTACAATGAGCAGTTCTTC. The chain employs TRBV5-6 and TRBJ2-1, with a possible D match to TRBD2 (5 bases). Germline CDR1 is SGHDT and CDR2 is YYEEEE. V shed 0 bases and J shed 1 base, with 8 bases lying between them. There are 15 residues in the CDR3.

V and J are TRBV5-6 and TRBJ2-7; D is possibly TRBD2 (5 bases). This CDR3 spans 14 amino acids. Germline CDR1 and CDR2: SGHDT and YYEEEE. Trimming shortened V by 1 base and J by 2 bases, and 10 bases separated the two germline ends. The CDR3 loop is CASSLLDGTYEQYF. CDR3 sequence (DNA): TGTGCCAGCAGCTTGCTGGACGGGACCTACGAGCAGTACTTC.

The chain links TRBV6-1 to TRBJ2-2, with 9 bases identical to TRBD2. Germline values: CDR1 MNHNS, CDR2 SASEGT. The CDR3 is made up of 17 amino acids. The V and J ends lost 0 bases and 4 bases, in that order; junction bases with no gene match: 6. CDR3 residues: CASSEAHGLAPTGELFF. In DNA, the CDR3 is TGTGCCAGCAGTGAAGCACACGGACTAGCGCCCACCGGGGAGCTGTTTTTT.

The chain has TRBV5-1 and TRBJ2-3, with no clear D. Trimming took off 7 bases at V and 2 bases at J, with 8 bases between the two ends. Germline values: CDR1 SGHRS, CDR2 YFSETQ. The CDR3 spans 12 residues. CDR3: CASRWATDTQYF. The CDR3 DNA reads TGCGCCAGCCGTTGGGCCACAGATACGCAGTATTTT.

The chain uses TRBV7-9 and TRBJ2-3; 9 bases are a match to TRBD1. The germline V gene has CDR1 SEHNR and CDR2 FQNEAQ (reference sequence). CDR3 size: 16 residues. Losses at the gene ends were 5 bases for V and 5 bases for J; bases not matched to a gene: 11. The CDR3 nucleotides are TGTGCCAGCAGCGAGAACAGGGGGCGCGAAGTAGATACGCAGTATTTT. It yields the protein CASSENRGREVDTQYF.

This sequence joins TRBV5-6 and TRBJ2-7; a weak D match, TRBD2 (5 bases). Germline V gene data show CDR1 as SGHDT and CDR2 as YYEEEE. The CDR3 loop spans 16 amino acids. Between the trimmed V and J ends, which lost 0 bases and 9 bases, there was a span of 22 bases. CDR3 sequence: CASSLGRPERRTGQYF. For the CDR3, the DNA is TGTGCCAGCAGCTTGGGCCGACCAGAGCGGCGGACGGGGCAGTACTTC.

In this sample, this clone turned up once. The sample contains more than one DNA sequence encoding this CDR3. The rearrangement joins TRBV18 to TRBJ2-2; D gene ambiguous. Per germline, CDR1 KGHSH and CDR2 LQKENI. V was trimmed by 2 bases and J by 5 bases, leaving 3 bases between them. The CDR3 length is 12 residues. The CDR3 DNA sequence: TGTGCCAGCTCACCATTAACCGGGGAGCTGTTTTTT. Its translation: CASSPLTGELFF.

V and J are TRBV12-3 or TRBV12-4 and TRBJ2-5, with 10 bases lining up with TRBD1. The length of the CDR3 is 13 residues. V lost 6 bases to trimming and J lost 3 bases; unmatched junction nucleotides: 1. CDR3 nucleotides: TGTGCCAGCAGGGGACAGGGGAAAGAGACCCAGTACTTC. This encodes CASRGQGKETQYF.

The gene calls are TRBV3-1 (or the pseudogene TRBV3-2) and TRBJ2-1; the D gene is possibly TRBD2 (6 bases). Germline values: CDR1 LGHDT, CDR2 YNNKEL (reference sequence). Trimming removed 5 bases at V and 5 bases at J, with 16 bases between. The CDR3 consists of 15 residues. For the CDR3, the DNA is TGTGCCAGCAGCGGGCGTCTAGGGACTCACAATGAGCAGTTCTTC. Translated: CASSGRLGTHNEQFF.

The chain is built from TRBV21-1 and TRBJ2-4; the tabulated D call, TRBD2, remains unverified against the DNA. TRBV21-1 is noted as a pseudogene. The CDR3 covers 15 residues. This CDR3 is CASSKLGGVVNIQYF. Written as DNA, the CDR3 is TGTGCCAGCAGCAAACTAGGGGGGGTCGTCAACATTCAGTACTTC.

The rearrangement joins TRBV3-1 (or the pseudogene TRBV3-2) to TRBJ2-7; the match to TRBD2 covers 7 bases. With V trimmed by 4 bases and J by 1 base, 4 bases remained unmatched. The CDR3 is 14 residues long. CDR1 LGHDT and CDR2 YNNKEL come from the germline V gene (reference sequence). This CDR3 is CASSRLAESYEQYF. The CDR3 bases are TGTGCCAGCAGCCGCCTAGCGGAATCCTACGAGCAGTACTTC.

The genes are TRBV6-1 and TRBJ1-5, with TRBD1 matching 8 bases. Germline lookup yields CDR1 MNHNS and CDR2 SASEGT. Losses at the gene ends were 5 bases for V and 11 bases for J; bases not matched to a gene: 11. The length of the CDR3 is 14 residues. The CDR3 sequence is CASSYTTTGGTQHF. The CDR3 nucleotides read TGTGCCAGCAGTTATACCACCACAGGGGGGACCCAGCATTTT.

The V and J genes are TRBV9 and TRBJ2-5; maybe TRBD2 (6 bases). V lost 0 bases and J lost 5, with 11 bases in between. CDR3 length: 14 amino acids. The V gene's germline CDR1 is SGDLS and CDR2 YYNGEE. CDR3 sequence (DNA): TGTGCCAGCAGCGTAGCTACTAGCCGGGAGACCCAGTACTTC. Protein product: CASSVATSRETQYF.

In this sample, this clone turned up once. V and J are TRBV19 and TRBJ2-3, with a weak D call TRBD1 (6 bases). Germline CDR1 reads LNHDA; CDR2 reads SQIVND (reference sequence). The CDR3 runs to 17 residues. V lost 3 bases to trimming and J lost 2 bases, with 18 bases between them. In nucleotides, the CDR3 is TGTGCCAGTAGTATGAGCCAGGACAGATTACTCACAGATACGCAGTATTTT. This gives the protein CASSMSQDRLLTDTQYF.